This T cell receptor beta chain came from a study of graft-versus-host responses after intestinal transplantation. Study results and caveats: Recipient marrow showed GvH clones, some seen first in ileum or blood.

Per the germline V gene, CDR1 is MDHEN and CDR2 is SYDVKM. This CDR3 contains 12 residues. Trimming cost V 5 bases and J 4 bases, with 5 bases left between them. For this clone: Antigen unknown.

Libraries were prepared by immunoSEQ multiplex PCR; TCRdb keeps only in-frame clonotypes and omits some of them. The sample records 99,000 or so clones, around 86% being singletons. The V and J genes are TRBV28 and TRBJ2-2, with D unresolved. The receptor comes from a human patient who received an intestinal transplant, so some T cells may come from the graft donor. The sample was PBMCs, taken 255 days after intestinal transplant. The CDR3 nucleotides read TGTGCCAGCAGTAAGGGCACCGGGGAGCTGTTTTTT. Translated: CASSKGTGELFF.